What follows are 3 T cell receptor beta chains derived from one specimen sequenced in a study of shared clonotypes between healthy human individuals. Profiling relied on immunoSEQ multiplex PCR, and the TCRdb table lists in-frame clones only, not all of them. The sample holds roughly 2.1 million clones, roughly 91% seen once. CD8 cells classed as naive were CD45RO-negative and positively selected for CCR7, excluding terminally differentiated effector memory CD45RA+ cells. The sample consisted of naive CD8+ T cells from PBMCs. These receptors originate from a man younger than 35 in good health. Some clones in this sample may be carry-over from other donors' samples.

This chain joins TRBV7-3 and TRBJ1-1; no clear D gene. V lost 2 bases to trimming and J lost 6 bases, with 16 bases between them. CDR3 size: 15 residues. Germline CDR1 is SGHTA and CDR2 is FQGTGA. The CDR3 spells CASSLGPGLMAEAFF. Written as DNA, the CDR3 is TGTGCCAGCAGCTTAGGCCCGGGCCTCATGGCTGAAGCTTTCTTT.

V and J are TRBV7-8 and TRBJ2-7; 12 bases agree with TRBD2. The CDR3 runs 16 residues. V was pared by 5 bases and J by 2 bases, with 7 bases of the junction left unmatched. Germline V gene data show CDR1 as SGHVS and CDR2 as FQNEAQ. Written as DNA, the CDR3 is TGTGCCAGCAGCCGGGGACTAGCGGGCAGCCCCTACGAGCAGTACTTC. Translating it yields CASSRGLAGSPYEQYF.

CDR3 amino acids: CASSEALPRNQPQHF. The CDR3, as DNA: TGTGCCAGCAGTGAAGCGCTTCCCAGAAATCAGCCCCAGCATTTT. This chain uses TRBV6-1 with TRBJ1-5; D remains unclear. V lost 0 bases to trimming and J lost 4 bases, with 10 bases between them. The CDR3 contains 15 residues. Germline CDR1 is MNHNS and CDR2 is SASEGT.